These 14 T cell receptor beta chains came from one sample sequenced in a study of graft-versus-host responses after intestinal transplantation. Repertoires were generated with immunoSEQ multiplex PCR, while TCRdb's copy carries only in-frame clones and drops some. The sample records nearly 25,000 clones, roughly 43% being singletons. The sequenced sample was alloreactive CD4+ T cells from a mixed lymphocyte reaction culture, obtained before intestinal transplant. The subset is: CFSE-low proliferating T cells sorted from roughly six-day pre-transplant mixed lymphocyte reaction (GvH or HvG direction). The origin of the receptors is a human patient who received an intestinal transplant.

The chain recombines TRBV7-2 with TRBJ2-1; TRBD2 might be the D (5 bases). Per germline, CDR1 SGHTA and CDR2 FQGNSA. This CDR3 has 15 amino acids. V was cut by 5 bases and J by 0 bases, with 11 bases left in between. The CDR3 region is CASSPQRLSYNEQFF. The CDR3 region has the DNA TGTGCCAGCAGCCCCCAGCGGCTCTCCTACAATGAGCAGTTCTTC.

The V call is TRBV13, the J call TRBJ1-3; 9 positions agree with TRBD1. The CDR3 loop spans 15 amino acids. Losses at the gene ends were 8 bases for V and 4 bases for J; bases not matched to a gene: 9. Germline V gene lookup returns CDR1 PRHDT and CDR2 FYEKMQ (reference sequence). This CDR3 reads CASRHLGQGGNTIYF. CDR3 nucleotides: TGTGCCAGCCGACATCTGGGACAGGGAGGAAACACCATATATTTT.

The chain couples TRBV5-4 to TRBJ2-1; weak D call: TRBD1 (6 bases). This CDR3 comprises 13 residues. V was clipped by 3 bases and J by 9 bases, with 13 bases between them. Per germline, CDR1 SGHNT and CDR2 YYREEE (reference sequence). Written as DNA, the CDR3 is TGTGCCAGCAGCTACCTAACAGGGAGTGAGCAGTTCTTC. It translates to CASSYLTGSEQFF.

The CDR3 coding sequence is TGCGCCAGCAGCCGCAAACAGGGCCCCTACGAGCAGTACTTC. Amino acid sequence: CASSRKQGPYEQYF. The J gene is TRBJ2-7, the V gene TRBV5-1; TRBD1 is a possible D gene (6 bases). The CDR3 runs 14 residues. Germline V lookup: CDR1 SGHRS, CDR2 YFSETQ. The V gene lost 4 bases and the J gene lost 2 bases, with 13 bases spanning the gap.

This clone turned up a few times. CDR3 region: CASSVGPNTDTQYF. CDR3 DNA: TGTGCCAGCAGCGTTGGGCCGAACACAGATACGCAGTATTTT. This chain connects TRBV9 to TRBJ2-3; D not resolved. V gave up 2 bases and J gave up 2 bases, with 9 bases separating them. The CDR3 sequence is 14 residues long. CDR1 is SGDLS, CDR2 YYNGEE, per germline.

V gene TRBV19 combines with J gene TRBJ1-5; TRBD1 is a possible D gene (6 bases). V was pared by 3 bases and J by 0 bases, with 9 bases between. The CDR3 covers 15 residues. From germline, CDR1 is LNHDA and CDR2 SQIVND (reference sequence). CDR3 in DNA: TGTGCCAGTAGTATCAGACAGGCTAGCAATCAGCCCCAGCATTTT. Protein: CASSIRQASNQPQHF.

This clone came up a few times. This chain joins TRBV5-1 and TRBJ1-5; D perhaps matches TRBD1 (5 bases). V shed 3 bases and J shed 5 bases, with 9 bases lying between them. The CDR3 has 13 residues. The germline CDR1 and CDR2 sequences are SGHRS and YFSETQ. CDR3 DNA: TGCGCCAGCAGCTGGGGCAGCGATCAGCCCCAGCATTTT. It is translated as CASSWGSDQPQHF.

The V call is TRBV9, the J call TRBJ1-1; unclear D gene. Germline assignment: CDR1 SGDLS and CDR2 YYNGEE. Deletions cut 0 bases from V and 5 bases from J, with 14 bases between. The CDR3 totals 15 residues. CDR3 nucleotides: TGTGCCAGCAGCGTAGAGGCGGGCCTTGGGACTGAAGCTTTCTTT. This sequence encodes CASSVEAGLGTEAFF.

This clone has just a few counts. This chain links TRBV4-1 with TRBJ2-1, with TRBD1 matching 9 bases. The CDR3 runs to 16 residues. V gave up 3 bases and J gave up 6 bases; unmatched junction bases: 9. Germline CDR1 is MGHRA and CDR2 is YSYEKL. The CDR3 region has the DNA TGCGCCAGCAGCCAGAGGAGGACAGGGGTTTCCAATGAGCAGTTCTTC. It specifies CASSQRRTGVSNEQFF.

This chain connects TRBV5-1 to TRBJ2-3, with no clear D. Germline CDR1 SGHRS, CDR2 YFSETQ. The CDR3 runs to 16 residues. Trimming pared 1 base from V and 4 bases from J, leaving 16 bases between. For the CDR3, the DNA is TGCGCCAGCAGCTTGAGTGTGGTGGAGACCGCAGATACGCAGTATTTT. Its translation is CASSLSVVETADTQYF.

The sample holds a few counts of this clone. CDR3 region: CASSPGLAGRADTQYF. The CDR3 nucleotides are TGTGCCAGCTCACCGGGACTAGCGGGGAGGGCAGATACGCAGTATTTT. The V gene is TRBV18, the J gene TRBJ2-3; 13 bases line up with TRBD2. This CDR3 contains 16 residues. V lost 3 bases, J lost 4 bases, and 4 bases stayed unmatched. CDR1 is KGHSH, CDR2 LQKENI, per germline.

The chain joins TRBV30 to TRBJ2-3, with D possibly matching TRBD2 (6 bases). Germline V lookup: CDR1 GTSNPN, CDR2 SVGIG (reference sequence). Trimming took 4 bases from V and 5 from J, leaving 16 bases between them. This CDR3 has 14 amino acids. DNA of the CDR3: TGTGCCTGGAACCTCATGAGGAGGGGAGATACGCAGTATTTT. Residues: CAWNLMRRGDTQYF.

V is TRBV28 and J is TRBJ1-1; maybe TRBD1 (6 bases). Trimming left V 3 bases short and J 1 base short, with 12 bases between. CDR3 length equals 15 residues. CDR1 is MDHEN, CDR2 SYDVKM, per germline. CDR3 protein: CASSLGAFANTEAFF. CDR3 bases: TGTGCCAGCAGTTTGGGGGCTTTTGCGAACACTGAAGCTTTCTTT. The entire variable domain, with the rest obtained from reference TRBV28 and TRBJ1-1, is as follows: DVKVTQSSRYLVKRTGEKVFLECVQDMDHENMFWYRQDPGLGLRLIYFSYDVKMKEKGDIPEGYSVSREKKERFSLILESASTNQTSMYLCASSLGAFANTEAFFGQGTRLTVV.

V gene TRBV6-1 combines with J gene TRBJ1-2; the match to TRBD1 covers 7 bases. Germline CDR1 reads MNHNS; CDR2 reads SASEGT. V was pared by 7 bases and J by 3 bases, with 8 bases of the junction left unmatched. The CDR3 is 14 residues long. DNA of the CDR3: TGTGCCAGCACCCCGGGCAGGGGGGACTATGGCTACACCTTC. Protein sequence: CASTPGRGDYGYTF.